The 31 T cell receptor beta chains in this list originate from one sample, sequenced in a study of blood T cells in healthy people across ages. A second PCR, run for roughly 7 to 12 cycles, used a sample-barcoded 5' primer plus a J-beta primer mix. TCRdb independently ran MiXCR on the 5' RACE reads; one entry per CDR3 protein. The data contain approximately 790,000 distinct CDR3 sequences, 55% to 65% of them seen just once; the ten biggest clones take up around 30%. The material sequenced was blood. The origin of the receptors is a man aged 30 to 45 in good health.

The J gene is TRBJ2-1, the V gene TRBV29-1, with 8 positions matching TRBD2. This CDR3 is 13 amino acids long. Germline V gene lookup returns CDR1 SQVTM and CDR2 ANQGSEA. With V trimmed by 0 bases and J by 9 bases, 4 bases remained unmatched. The CDR3 DNA is TGCAGCGTTGAAGAGACTAGCGTCACTGAGCAGTTCTTC. Encoded protein: CSVEETSVTEQFF.

This sequence joins TRBV6-2 or TRBV6-3 and TRBJ2-1, with 8 bases fitting TRBD2. This CDR3 region has 16 residues. Germline V CDR1 and CDR2: MNHEY, SVGEGT. After removal of 5 bases from V and 6 bases from J, the junction contained 12 bases not matched to a gene. CDR3 sequence reads: CASSDSPGGASNEQFF. In nucleotides, the CDR3 is TGTGCCAGCAGTGACAGCCCGGGGGGGGCAAGCAATGAGCAGTTCTTC.

This clonotype was seen only a few times. The V and J genes are TRBV10-3 and TRBJ2-7; 9 bases are shared with TRBD2. The germline gives CDR1 ENHRY, CDR2 SYGVKD. Germline trimming cut 3 bases from V and 2 bases from J; bases unmatched to any gene: 5. The CDR3 contains 15 residues. Written as DNA, the CDR3 is TGTGCCATCAGTGATGTAGCGGGGGCTACCTACGAGCAGTACTTC. Translating it yields CAISDVAGATYEQYF.

On this clonotype: An end of the junction differs from the germline gene, which may be a read error. V is TRBV6-1 and J is TRBJ2-7, with D tentatively TRBD1 (5 bases). CDR3 size: 15 residues. The germline V gene has CDR1 MNHNS and CDR2 SASEGT. CDR3 sequence reads: CASSEAAGMGNERYF. CDR3 nucleotides: TGTGCCAGCAGTGAAGCCGCAGGGATGGGAAACGAGCGGTACTTC.

J is TRBJ2-3 and V is TRBV15; the match to TRBD2 covers 7 bases. V shed 2 bases, J shed 2 bases, and the junction held 10 bases outside the gene matches. Germline loops: CDR1 LNHNV, CDR2 YYDKDF (reference sequence). The CDR3 totals 17 residues. The CDR3 bases are TGTGCCACCAGCAGACTACTAGCGACAGACTCCACAGATACGCAGTATTTT. This gives the protein CATSRLLATDSTDTQYF.

The CDR3 loop is CASSPSQESSYEQYF. DNA for the CDR3: TGTGCCAGCTCACCGTCCCAGGAAAGCTCCTACGAGCAGTACTTC. The chain is built from TRBV18 and TRBJ2-7; D ambiguous. V was clipped by 3 bases and J by 0 bases, with 12 bases between them. CDR1 and CDR2 (germline): KGHSH, LQKENI. The CDR3 contains 15 residues.

This chain joins TRBV6-2 or TRBV6-3 and TRBJ1-6, with TRBD1 matching over 7 bases. The trim removed 5 bases at V and 7 bases at J, leaving 8 bases unmatched. The CDR3 has 15 amino acids. The germline gives CDR1 MNHEY, CDR2 SVGEGT. CDR3 sequence (DNA): TGTGCCAGCAGTAAGACAGGGAGAGGCAATTCACCCCTCCACTTT. This gives the protein CASSKTGRGNSPLHF.

The J gene is TRBJ1-5, the V gene TRBV27; 8 positions agree with TRBD1. CDR3 length: 16 residues. Germline lookup yields CDR1 MNHEY and CDR2 SMNVEV (reference sequence). After removal of 2 bases from V and 3 bases from J, the junction contained 6 bases not matched to a gene. The CDR3, as DNA: TGTGCCAGCAGTTTACCAGCAGGGGGCATCAATCAGCCCCAGCATTTT. Its protein is CASSLPAGGINQPQHF.

This clonotype was seen a few times. The rearrangement joins TRBV20-1 to TRBJ2-7; 7 bases map to TRBD2. This CDR3 comprises 14 residues. Germline V gene sequence: CDR1 DFQATT, CDR2 SNEGSKA (reference sequence). V lost 4 bases to trimming and J lost 0 bases; unmatched junction nucleotides: 6. This chain's CDR3 is CSAMGGVSSYEQYF. The DNA of the CDR3 is TGCAGTGCTATGGGAGGGGTAAGCTCCTACGAGCAGTACTTC.

The chain carries TRBV30 and TRBJ1-1, with a weak D call TRBD1 (6 bases). CDR1 and CDR2 (germline): GTSNPN, SVGIG (reference sequence). The CDR3 loop spans 13 amino acids. Trimming cost V 1 base and J 3 bases, with 9 bases left between them. CDR3 sequence: CAWSGTAYTEAFF. Written as DNA, the CDR3 is TGTGCCTGGAGTGGGACAGCGTACACTGAAGCTTTCTTT.

The chain uses TRBV10-3 and TRBJ2-1; D possibly uses TRBD1 or TRBD2 (5 bases each). The CDR3 runs 15 residues. Per the germline V gene, CDR1 is ENHRY and CDR2 is SYGVKD. The V end was cut by 2 bases, the J end by 0 bases, with 8 bases between. DNA of the CDR3: TGTGCCATCAGTGAGGGGGGAAACTCCTACAATGAGCAGTTCTTC. Translation gives CAISEGGNSYNEQFF.

Only a few counts were recorded for this clonotype. The chain joins TRBV27 to TRBJ1-2; D is perhaps TRBD1 (5 bases). Germline assignment: CDR1 MNHEY and CDR2 SMNVEV (reference sequence). Trimming pared 0 bases from V and 5 bases from J, leaving 16 bases between. The CDR3 extends over 16 amino acids. The chain's CDR3 is CASSLSQGPSGYGYTF. CDR3 DNA: TGTGCCAGCAGTTTATCGCAGGGTCCCTCTGGGTATGGCTACACCTTC.

This clonotype appeared a few times. V gene TRBV20-1 combines with J gene TRBJ2-5; no definite D call. V lost 6 bases and J lost 3, with 11 bases in between. Germline V gene lookup returns CDR1 DFQATT and CDR2 SNEGSKA (reference sequence). The length of the CDR3 is 12 residues. In DNA form, the CDR3 reads TGCAGTGCGCCTACGGGCGAAGAGACCCAGTACTTC. It yields the protein CSAPTGEETQYF.

This chain joins TRBV11-2 and TRBJ2-3, with 8 positions matching TRBD2. The CDR3 extends over 16 amino acids. The V gene end was trimmed by 3 bases and the J gene end by 1 base; junction bases not matched to a gene: 6. Germline-derived CDR1 and CDR2 are SGHAT and FQNNGV. The CDR3 DNA sequence: TGTGCCAGCAGCTTTGGCGGGGGGCTCCGCACAGATACGCAGTATTTT. Protein product: CASSFGGGLRTDTQYF. Using reference TRBV11-2 and TRBJ2-3 for the parts outside the CDR3, the full variable domain is EAGVAQSPRYKIIEKRQSVAFWCNPISGHATLYWYQQILGQGPKLLIQFQNNGVVDDSQLPKDRFSAERLKGVDSTLKIQPAKLEDSAVYLCASSFGGGLRTDTQYFGPGTRLTVL.

The chain has TRBV4-1 and TRBJ1-4; 7 bases agree with TRBD1. This CDR3 is built from 17 residues. Germline V gives CDR1 MGHRA, CDR2 YSYEKL. V dropped 1 base and J dropped 3; count of bases not matched to a gene: 8. The CDR3: CASSQVPEQGPNEKLFF. The CDR3 nucleotides are TGCGCCAGCAGCCAAGTACCGGAACAGGGGCCTAATGAAAAACTGTTTTTT.

The CDR3 here is CASSTSGGFAYEQYF. The DNA of the CDR3 is TGTGCCAGTAGTACTAGCGGGGGGTTTGCCTACGAGCAGTACTTC. The chain is built from TRBV19 and TRBJ2-7; 11 bases agree with TRBD2. The CDR3 runs to 15 residues. Germline-derived CDR1 and CDR2 are LNHDA and SQIVND (reference sequence). The trim removed 4 bases at V and 2 bases at J, leaving 4 bases unmatched. Together with reference TRBV19 and TRBJ2-7, the CDR3 gives the full variable domain: DGGITQSPKYLFRKEGQNVTLSCEQNLNHDAMYWYRQDPGQGLRLIYYSQIVNDFQKGDIAEGYSVSREKKESFPLTVTSAQKNPTAFYLCASSTSGGFAYEQYFGPGTRLTVT.

The V and J genes are TRBV12-3 or TRBV12-4 and TRBJ1-2; D is undetermined. With 3 bases removed from V and 13 bases from J, the gap between germline ends came to 18 bases. The CDR3 loop spans 13 amino acids. The CDR3 protein is CASSFGPEVARTF. As DNA, the CDR3 is TGTGCCAGCAGTTTCGGGCCCGAAGTAGCTCGCACCTTC.

CDR3 sequence reads: CASSASPGNQPQHF. The CDR3 bases are TGTGCCAGCAGTGCCTCGCCAGGGAATCAGCCCCAGCATTTT. V is TRBV6-4 and J is TRBJ1-5; D is possibly TRBD1 (5 bases). Trimming removed 4 bases at V and 4 bases at J, with 11 bases between. This CDR3 is built from 14 residues. Germline CDR1 is MRHNA and CDR2 is SNTAGT.

This rearrangement joins TRBV7-2 to TRBJ2-6, with D maybe TRBD2 (6 bases). The CDR3 spans 17 residues. V lost 0 bases and J 0 bases, leaving 9 bases between the germline ends. Germline values: CDR1 SGHTA, CDR2 FQGNSA. The CDR3 loop reads CASSLAGTFSGANVLTF. Here the CDR3 DNA reads TGTGCCAGCAGCTTAGCGGGGACTTTCTCTGGGGCCAACGTCCTGACTTTC.

This clonotype has just a few counts. This chain links TRBV4-2 with TRBJ2-1; no clear D. From germline, CDR1 is LGHNA and CDR2 YNFKEQ. CDR3 length equals 14 residues. V was pared by 1 base and J by 4 bases, with 8 bases between. The CDR3 spells CASSQVGLYNEQFF. The CDR3 nucleotides read TGTGCCAGCAGCCAAGTAGGTTTGTACAATGAGCAGTTCTTC.

The V call is TRBV2, the J call TRBJ2-5; D not certain. Germline values: CDR1 SNHLY, CDR2 FYNNEI. Trimming left V 4 bases short and J 1 base short, with 10 bases between. The CDR3 runs 14 residues. The CDR3 DNA reads as TGTGCCAGCAGTGGGCTAAGGGCCCAAGAGACCCAGTACTTC. This translates into CASSGLRAQETQYF.

The chain joins TRBV29-1 to TRBJ2-2; TRBD2 matches at 11 bases. CDR3 length: 14 residues. The V and J ends lost 3 bases and 5 bases, in that order; junction bases with no gene match: 2. CDR1 and CDR2 (germline): SQVTM, ANQGSEA. CDR3 sequence (DNA): TGCAGCGTTGATGTAGCGGGGGGGACCGGGGAGCTGTTTTTT. This encodes CSVDVAGGTGELFF.

Many counts were recorded for this clonotype. The genes are TRBV4-2 and TRBJ2-5, with D perhaps matching TRBD1 or TRBD2 (5 bases each). The CDR3 length is 15 residues. CDR1 and CDR2 (germline): LGHNA, YNFKEQ. With 1 base removed from V and 1 base from J, the gap between germline ends came to 10 bases. The DNA for the CDR3 is TGTGCCAGCAGCCAAGTTGGGGGTCTCCAAGAGACCCAGTACTTC. Its translation is CASSQVGGLQETQYF.

The chain couples TRBV29-1 to TRBJ2-7; 7 bases are shared with TRBD1. This CDR3 region has 14 residues. Germline assignment: CDR1 SQVTM and CDR2 ANQGSEA. Germline trimming cut 6 bases from V and 4 bases from J; bases unmatched to any gene: 12. The CDR3 DNA reads TGCAGCGTCACCGGGACAGATTATGTTTACGAGCAGTACTTC. It encodes CSVTGTDYVYEQYF.

A single count supports this clonotype. The V gene is TRBV7-9, the J gene TRBJ2-7; 11 bases are a match to TRBD2. The CDR3 covers 15 residues. Germline values: CDR1 SEHNR, CDR2 FQNEAQ (reference sequence). The V and J ends lost 11 bases and 2 bases, in that order; junction bases with no gene match: 11. CDR3 sequence (DNA): TGTGCCGGAGGGAGGACTAGCGGGTTTACCTACGAGCAGTACTTC. Its protein is CAGGRTSGFTYEQYF.

The rearrangement uses TRBV4-3 and TRBJ2-3; D not certain. The CDR3 runs to 14 residues. Germline-derived CDR1 and CDR2 are LGHNA and YSLEER. Trimming pared 3 bases from V and 4 bases from J, leaving 11 bases between. DNA of the CDR3: TGCGCCAGCAGCCAGCAGTCCGGGCCAGATACGCAGTATTTT. This codes for CASSQQSGPDTQYF.

The chain carries TRBV4-3 and TRBJ2-5; perhaps TRBD2 as D (6 bases). Trimming removed 4 bases from V and 2 bases from J, with 17 bases in between. Germline-derived CDR1 and CDR2 are LGHNA and YSLEER. The CDR3 has 16 residues. In DNA form, the CDR3 reads TGCGCCAGCAGCCCTGGCCTCCTCGGAGGGCAAGAGACCCAGTACTTC. This encodes CASSPGLLGGQETQYF.

The chain links TRBV9 to TRBJ2-1; maybe TRBD2 (6 bases). CDR1 is SGDLS, CDR2 YYNGEE, per germline. This CDR3 is 13 amino acids long. Trimming left V 0 bases short and J 10 bases short, with 11 bases between. The CDR3 protein is CASSVGGVGEQFF. The CDR3 DNA follows: TGTGCCAGCAGCGTAGGGGGGGTCGGCGAGCAGTTCTTC.

This clonotype has a handful of counts. The chain recombines TRBV12-3 or TRBV12-4 with TRBJ2-5; TRBD1 might be the D (6 bases). With 5 bases removed from V and 5 bases from J, the gap between germline ends came to 12 bases. This CDR3 is built from 13 residues. The CDR3 region is CASSTGIWETQYF. The CDR3, as DNA: TGTGCCAGCAGTACAGGGATTTGGGAGACCCAGTACTTC.

This clonotype has only one observation. V gene TRBV10-3 combines with J gene TRBJ1-2; D unresolved. The length of the CDR3 is 13 residues. Between the trimmed V and J ends, which lost 3 bases and 2 bases, there was a span of 7 bases. The germline CDR1 and CDR2 sequences are ENHRY and SYGVKD. The CDR3 DNA is TGTGCCATCAGTGAAGCCGAGAACTATGGCTACACCTTC. Translation: CAISEAENYGYTF.

This chain joins TRBV10-3 and TRBJ1-5; D gene unclear. The ends were cut back, 4 bases at V and 6 bases at J, with 7 bases in the middle. Germline CDR1 reads ENHRY; CDR2 reads SYGVKD. The CDR3 runs to 12 residues. The CDR3 loop reads CAISVPGQPQHF. CDR3 DNA: TGTGCCATCAGTGTCCCCGGTCAGCCCCAGCATTTT.